The T cell receptor beta chain described here comes from a study of OX40 agonist ivuxolimab in advanced cancers. This clone has just a few counts. From germline, CDR1 is LGHNA and CDR2 YNFKEQ. This CDR3 is 13 amino acids long. V was trimmed by 0 bases and J by 4 bases, leaving 6 bases between them. Sequencing used immunoSEQ multiplex PCR; TCRdb keeps in-frame clones, though not all of them. The sample shows 39,000 or so clones, approximately 87% of them seen only once. The sequence came from an adult with an advanced solid tumor such as melanoma, head and neck, liver or kidney cancer. This sequence joins TRBV4-2 and TRBJ1-2; no reliable D call. The sequences come from CD4+ or CD8+ T cells sorted from blood, collected in a trial of the OX40 agonist ivuxolimab. Written as DNA, the CDR3 is TGTGCCAGCAGCCAAGACGGCAGCTATGGCTACACCTTC. This encodes CASSQDGSYGYTF.